This T cell receptor beta chain appears in the sequencing data of a study of CD8 T cells in ankylosing spondylitis. Study findings and constraints: Matched synovial fluid from ankylosing spondylitis patients was reported to be enriched for disease-linked clones. Disease-linked clones were CD8+ and relatively rare in peripheral blood. There was a TCR beta motif, made of eight highly homologous variants, that appeared characteristic of ankylosing spondylitis blood.

This clonotype was counted at least ten times. Its antigen is not identified. The authors made TCR beta libraries by quantitative 5'-RACE with molecular barcodes. From the 5' RACE reads, TCRdb called clonotypes with MiXCR, one entry per CDR3 protein. This table holds about 460,000 distinct CDR3 sequences, approximately 5% found once. Looked up from germline, CDR1 is MNHEY and CDR2 is SVGAGI. Trimming cost V 2 bases and J 1 base; bases outside gene matches: 5. The CDR3 sequence is 17 residues long. V gene TRBV6-5 combines with J gene TRBJ1-6, with 7 bases lining up with TRBD1. The sample consisted of blood, either unsorted or a sorted T cell fraction (not recorded which). The source is a male donor with ankylosing spondylitis. CDR3 loop: CASSYRGRMSYNSPLHF. The CDR3 DNA reads as TGTGCCAGCAGTTACAGGGGGCGAATGTCCTATAATTCACCCCTCCACTTT.